One sample yielded the 27 T cell receptor beta chains listed below, sequenced in a study of blood T cell repertoires in COVID-19 (dated by TCRdb to the early 2020s). The library relied on the immunoSEQ multiplex PCR assay. This immuneACCESS table, as held by TCRdb, lists in-frame sequences with V and J called but not all clones. Of the missing ones, under half trace to an unresolved V gene in checked studies; the others have no known cause. Counted in this sample were 200,000 to 250,000 clones; 88% of them appeared once. The ten largest clonotypes hold roughly 3.7% of the sample. Specimen: PBMCs or T cells enriched from blood (not recorded which). The receptors shown here come from a woman aged 25 to 45 who had been exposed to COVID-19.

The sample holds one count of this clone. The chain has TRBV5-8 and TRBJ1-2, with 9 bases that match TRBD1. V lost 4 bases, J lost 2 bases, and 3 bases stayed unmatched. The germline gives CDR1 SGHTS, CDR2 YDEGEE. This CDR3 spans 14 amino acids. The CDR3 DNA follows: TGTGCCAGCAGCCCCGGACAGGGGAACTATGGCTACACCTTC. Translation: CASSPGQGNYGYTF.

The V call is TRBV27, the J call TRBJ2-2; TRBD2 might be the D (5 bases). CDR1 MNHEY and CDR2 SMNVEV come from the germline V gene (reference sequence). This CDR3 spans 13 amino acids. Deletions cut 8 bases from V and 3 bases from J, with 10 bases between. DNA for the CDR3: TGTGCCAGCTCATCGGAGGACACCGGGGAGCTGTTTTTT. Its protein is CASSSEDTGELFF.

The gene calls are TRBV3-1 (or the pseudogene TRBV3-2) and TRBJ2-1, with TRBD2 matching 12 bases. The length of the CDR3 is 16 residues. CDR1 is LGHDT and CDR2 is YNNKEL in the germline V gene (reference sequence). V shed 1 base, J shed 9 bases, and the junction held 7 bases outside the gene matches. The CDR3 here is CASSQVTSGRGAEQFF. DNA for the CDR3: TGTGCCAGCAGCCAAGTGACTAGCGGGAGAGGGGCTGAGCAGTTCTTC.

The V gene is TRBV12-5, the J gene TRBJ2-3; TRBD1 matches at 7 bases. The CDR3 loop spans 15 amino acids. Germline values: CDR1 LGHNT, CDR2 FRNRAP. The V and J ends lost 4 bases and 6 bases, in that order; junction bases with no gene match: 10. The CDR3 DNA follows: TGTGCTAGTGGTTCCCCCCGACAGGGACCCGATACGCAGTATTTT. Residues: CASGSPRQGPDTQYF.

This chain uses TRBV5-1 with TRBJ2-7, with 8 nucleotides matching TRBD2. Germline CDR1 SGHRS, CDR2 YFSETQ. The CDR3 loop spans 17 amino acids. V was clipped by 4 bases and J by 1 base; unmatched bases: 13. CDR3 in DNA: TGCGCCAGCAGCAGCCTCCTAGCGGGCTCAACTTCCTACGAGCAGTACTTC. This translates into CASSSLLAGSTSYEQYF.

The rearrangement joins TRBV5-5 to TRBJ2-3; TRBD2 matches 7 bases. The V and J ends lost 3 bases and 0 bases, in that order; junction bases with no gene match: 4. The CDR3 loop spans 15 amino acids. Germline CDR1 reads SGHKS; CDR2 reads YYEKEE (reference sequence). In DNA form, the CDR3 reads TGTGCCAGCAGCTGGGGACTACCTAGCACAGATACGCAGTATTTT. It codes for CASSWGLPSTDTQYF.

The chain couples TRBV5-4 to TRBJ2-1; D possibly corresponds to TRBD1 (5 bases). Germline loops: CDR1 SGHNT, CDR2 YYREEE (reference sequence). This CDR3 has 14 amino acids. V was clipped by 2 bases and J by 6 bases, with 12 bases between them. CDR3 in amino acids: CASSFRSRANEQFF. Here the CDR3 DNA reads TGTGCCAGCAGCTTTAGGTCCAGGGCCAATGAGCAGTTCTTC.

This chain connects TRBV29-1 to TRBJ1-1; possible D gene TRBD1, 6 bases. Trimming stripped 6 bases from V and 1 base from J, with 12 bases between. CDR3 size: 13 residues. Germline loops: CDR1 SQVTM, CDR2 ANQGSEA. The CDR3 reads CSVGIRGNTEAFF. The CDR3 coding sequence is TGCAGCGTCGGAATCAGGGGGAACACTGAAGCTTTCTTT.

This rearrangement joins TRBV14 to TRBJ1-4; D is undetermined. This CDR3 comprises 16 residues. V was pared by 0 bases and J by 2 bases, with 10 bases between. Germline values: CDR1 SGHDN, CDR2 FVKESK. This CDR3 reads CASSQDSAATNEKLFF. Written as DNA, the CDR3 is TGTGCCAGCAGCCAAGATAGCGCAGCCACTAATGAAAAACTGTTTTTT.

The genes are TRBV7-9 and TRBJ2-7; 10 positions agree with TRBD1. The CDR3 is 15 amino acids. Germline V gene data show CDR1 as SEHNR and CDR2 as FQNEAQ (reference sequence). Trimming at V came to 6 bases and at J to 1 base, leaving 6 bases not matched to a gene. In DNA form, the CDR3 reads TGTGCCAGCAGTCAGAGGACAGGGGGTTCCTACGAGCAGTACTTC. Its protein product is CASSQRTGGSYEQYF.

The chain has TRBV30 and TRBJ2-7, with unresolved D. V lost 1 base, J lost 2 bases, and 3 bases lay in between. Per germline, CDR1 GTSNPN and CDR2 SVGIG (reference sequence). The CDR3 covers 11 residues. In nucleotides, the CDR3 is TGTGCCTGGAGTGCGGCCTACGAGCAGTACTTC. This sequence encodes CAWSAAYEQYF.

This clone has only one observation. V usage is TRBV27 and J usage is TRBJ1-1; 9 bases agree with TRBD1. Germline assignment: CDR1 MNHEY and CDR2 SMNVEV (reference sequence). CDR3 length equals 15 residues. The V gene end was trimmed by 6 bases and the J gene end by 1 base; junction bases not matched to a gene: 6. The CDR3 loop reads CASRTRQGGNTEAFF. The CDR3 DNA reads as TGTGCCAGCAGGACACGACAGGGGGGGAACACTGAAGCTTTCTTT.

The CDR3 DNA sequence: TGTGCCAGCAGTTTGGGCGGGATGGAGACCCAGTACTTC. Translating gives CASSLGGMETQYF. This sequence joins TRBV27 and TRBJ2-5; D might be TRBD2 (6 bases). V lost 3 bases and J 5 bases, leaving 10 bases between the germline ends. The V gene's germline CDR1 is MNHEY and CDR2 SMNVEV (reference sequence). The CDR3 consists of 13 residues.

V gene TRBV5-4 combines with J gene TRBJ2-5, with 7 bases matching TRBD2. CDR1 SGHNT and CDR2 YYREEE come from the germline V gene (reference sequence). This CDR3 has 16 amino acids. In nucleotides, the CDR3 is TGTGCTGCCTCCCGTTACGGGGGAGGGCTACAAGAGACCCAGTACTTC. Translation gives CAASRYGGGLQETQYF.

The J gene is TRBJ2-1, the V gene TRBV10-3; TRBD2 agrees at 8 bases. J gave up 7 bases and V 8 bases, and 4 bases lay outside the gene matches. This CDR3 spans 12 amino acids. Germline V gives CDR1 ENHRY, CDR2 SYGVKD. In DNA, the CDR3 is TGTGCCATCGGAGCGGGAGTGAATGAGCAGTTCTTC. It encodes CAIGAGVNEQFF.

J is TRBJ1-2 and V is TRBV30; 8 bases match TRBD1. This CDR3 contains 12 residues. Unmatched junction bases numbered 2, after V lost 1 base and J lost 7 bases. Germline lookup yields CDR1 GTSNPN and CDR2 SVGIG (reference sequence). Written as DNA, the CDR3 is TGTGCCTGGAGTGACGGGACAGGTGGCTACACCTTC. Residues: CAWSDGTGGYTF.

The chain is built from TRBV28 and TRBJ2-3; no clear D. CDR3 size: 13 residues. Germline CDR1 is MDHEN and CDR2 is SYDVKM. V lost 3 bases, J lost 1 base, and 5 bases lay in between. The CDR3 reads CASSFTGTDTQYF. Written as DNA, the CDR3 is TGTGCCAGCAGTTTCACAGGCACAGATACGCAGTATTTT.

This chain links TRBV15 with TRBJ2-7; the match to TRBD1 covers 7 bases. The CDR3 is 15 amino acids. V was pared by 5 bases and J by 7 bases, with 14 bases of the junction left unmatched. The germline V gene has CDR1 LNHNV and CDR2 YYDKDF (reference sequence). CDR3 residues: CATSLNRGLTREQYF. DNA for the CDR3: TGTGCCACCAGCTTAAACAGGGGTTTGACACGGGAGCAGTACTTC.

The chain combines TRBV27 with TRBJ1-1; TRBD1 agrees at 11 bases. CDR1 is MNHEY, CDR2 SMNVEV, per germline (reference sequence). This CDR3 has 15 residues. V shed 8 bases and J 0 bases; nucleotides not matched to a gene: 5. This CDR3 is CASRGQGVLNTEAFF. For the CDR3, the DNA is TGTGCCAGCCGGGGACAGGGGGTACTGAACACTGAAGCTTTCTTT.

V gene TRBV29-1 combines with J gene TRBJ2-7; D is undetermined. Trimming took off 0 bases at V and 7 bases at J, with 7 bases between the two ends. This CDR3 region has 11 residues. Germline V lookup: CDR1 SQVTM, CDR2 ANQGSEA. CDR3: CSVEDPQEQYF. CDR3 nucleotide sequence: TGCAGCGTTGAAGATCCCCAGGAGCAGTACTTC.

V is TRBV14 and J is TRBJ1-2, with 9 bases matching TRBD1. This CDR3 is 14 amino acids long. The trim removed 4 bases at V and 4 bases at J, leaving 4 bases unmatched. Germline CDR1 reads SGHDN; CDR2 reads FVKESK. CDR3 protein: CASSRQDRGYGYTF. CDR3 DNA: TGTGCCAGCAGCCGACAGGACAGGGGCTATGGCTACACCTTC.

The J gene is TRBJ2-2, the V gene TRBV18; a possible D gene is TRBD2 (6 bases). This CDR3 contains 16 residues. Per germline, CDR1 KGHSH and CDR2 LQKENI. V was cut by 1 base and J by 4 bases, with 13 bases left in between. The CDR3 loop reads CASSPREGGATGELFF. For the CDR3, the DNA is TGTGCCAGCTCACCACGTGAGGGCGGGGCCACCGGGGAGCTGTTTTTT.

The chain combines TRBV27 with TRBJ2-3; possible D gene TRBD2, 5 bases. The CDR3 loop spans 15 amino acids. Between the trimmed V and J ends, which lost 7 bases and 3 bases, there was a span of 17 bases. Germline V gene sequence: CDR1 MNHEY, CDR2 SMNVEV (reference sequence). The CDR3 DNA reads TGTGCCAGCACCCCCCGGACTCTGGGGACAGATACGCAGTATTTT. As protein: CASTPRTLGTDTQYF.

V and J are TRBV4-2 and TRBJ2-3; 10 bases agree with TRBD2. V trimming: 0 bases; J trimming: 4 bases; junction bases outside the gene matches: 7. The germline CDR1 and CDR2 sequences are LGHNA and YNFKEQ. The length of the CDR3 is 17 residues. The CDR3 loop reads CASSQERSGRAADTQYF. The CDR3 coding sequence is TGTGCCAGCAGCCAAGAGCGCAGCGGGAGGGCCGCAGATACGCAGTATTTT.

J is TRBJ1-2 and V is TRBV28; D not resolved. The V and J ends lost 5 bases and 2 bases respectively, with 6 bases between them. The CDR3 is 12 residues long. The germline V gene has CDR1 MDHEN and CDR2 SYDVKM. CDR3 sequence: CASSAGNYGYTF. In nucleotides, the CDR3 is TGTGCCAGCAGTGCGGGGAACTATGGCTACACCTTC.

The chain combines TRBV15 with TRBJ1-2; the D gene is possibly TRBD1 (6 bases). Germline V gene sequence: CDR1 LNHNV, CDR2 YYDKDF (reference sequence). CDR3 length equals 13 residues. V was trimmed by 0 bases and J by 7 bases, leaving 9 bases between them. The CDR3 sequence: CATSRDRGIGYTF. CDR3 DNA sequence: TGTGCCACCAGCAGAGATAGGGGGATTGGCTACACCTTC.

The chain carries TRBV14 and TRBJ2-1; 9 nucleotides match TRBD2. This CDR3 has 17 residues. Germline loops: CDR1 SGHDN, CDR2 FVKESK. Losses at the gene ends were 0 bases for V and 1 base for J; bases not matched to a gene: 4. CDR3 region: CASSQDWAGGSYNEQFF. The CDR3 coding sequence is TGTGCCAGCAGCCAAGATTGGGCGGGAGGGTCCTACAATGAGCAGTTCTTC.